This passage covers 10 T cell receptor beta chains from one sample sequenced in a study of blood T cell repertoires in COVID-19. Data came from immunoSEQ multiplex PCR; TCRdb stores just in-frame clones and leaves some out. The table shows some 190,000 clones, with approximately 86% occurring only once. Sequencing was carried out using peripheral blood. Receptors originate from an elderly woman with active or convalescent COVID-19.

V and J are TRBV7-3 and TRBJ2-5; 9 nucleotides match TRBD1. V lost 4 bases to trimming and J lost 4 bases; unmatched junction nucleotides: 7. From germline, CDR1 is SGHTA and CDR2 FQGTGA. The CDR3 sequence is 15 residues long. CDR3 nucleotide sequence: TGTGCCAGCAGCTCCGCAACAGGGGGCGTAGAGACCCAGTACTTC. Residues: CASSSATGGVETQYF.

V gene TRBV19 combines with J gene TRBJ2-1; a possible D gene is TRBD1 (6 bases). This CDR3 is built from 15 residues. V was pared by 6 bases and J by 6 bases, with 18 bases between. Germline lookup yields CDR1 LNHDA and CDR2 SQIVND (reference sequence). In DNA, the CDR3 is TGTGCCAGTAGCCCGACCGGGACATGGATCAATGAGCAGTTCTTC. Amino acids: CASSPTGTWINEQFF.

The CDR3 spells CASSLDPAGPTYEQYF. The CDR3 DNA follows: TGCGCCAGCAGCTTGGATCCAGCGGGGCCTACCTACGAGCAGTACTTC. J is TRBJ2-7 and V is TRBV5-1; 7 bases line up with TRBD2. Trimming took 0 bases from V and 2 from J; bases not matched to a gene: 8. Germline CDR1 is SGHRS and CDR2 is YFSETQ. There are 16 residues in the CDR3.

This chain links TRBV5-1 with TRBJ2-7; TRBD1 is a possible D gene (5 bases). The V end was cut by 4 bases, the J end by 0 bases, with 14 bases between. This CDR3 contains 15 residues. CDR1 SGHRS and CDR2 YFSETQ come from the germline V gene. CDR3 region: CASSLSTGYSYEQYF. CDR3 nucleotides: TGCGCCAGCAGCCTATCCACAGGCTACTCCTACGAGCAGTACTTC.

The rearrangement links TRBV6-5 to TRBJ2-2, with D possibly being TRBD1 (5 bases). Germline loops: CDR1 MNHEY, CDR2 SVGAGI. V gave up 8 bases and J gave up 3 bases, with 16 bases separating them. The CDR3 sequence is 15 residues long. The CDR3 DNA is TGTGCCAGCTACTACAGGACAACGGACACCGGGGAGCTGTTTTTT. Translation: CASYYRTTDTGELFF.

The rearrangement uses TRBV9 and TRBJ2-3; TRBD1 is a possible D gene (6 bases). The CDR3 has 13 amino acids. The germline CDR1 and CDR2 sequences are SGDLS and YYNGEE. V lost 4 bases and J 4 bases, leaving 10 bases between the germline ends. The CDR3 DNA is TGTGCCAGCAGCCGGACAGTTCCAGATACGCAGTATTTT. Protein product: CASSRTVPDTQYF.

This chain joins TRBV27 and TRBJ2-7; 7 bases map to TRBD1. V lost 6 bases, J lost 0 bases, and 5 bases stayed unmatched. The length of the CDR3 is 14 residues. Germline lookup yields CDR1 MNHEY and CDR2 SMNVEV (reference sequence). The CDR3 DNA reads as TGTGCCAGCAGGGGGACAGCCAGCTCCTACGAGCAGTACTTC. Amino acids: CASRGTASSYEQYF.

The chain carries TRBV18 and TRBJ2-1; D possibly corresponds to TRBD1 (5 bases). This CDR3 has 13 amino acids. Germline CDR1 is KGHSH and CDR2 is LQKENI. V lost 2 bases and J 8 bases, leaving 10 bases between the germline ends. CDR3 nucleotide sequence: TGTGCCAGCTCACCAGGCAGGGTCGATGAGCAGTTCTTC. The encoded protein is CASSPGRVDEQFF. Complete variable domain (other parts from reference TRBV18 and TRBJ2-1): NAGVMQNPRHLVRRRGQEARLRCSPMKGHSHVYWYRQLPEEGLKFMVYLQKENIIDESGMPKERFSAEFPKEGPSILRIQQVVRGDSAAYFCASSPGRVDEQFFGPGTRLTVL.

This clone was seen once. The J gene is TRBJ2-3, the V gene TRBV18; TRBD2 is a possible D gene (6 bases). There are 14 residues in the CDR3. Trimming took 3 bases from V and 4 from J, leaving 11 bases between them. Germline values: CDR1 KGHSH, CDR2 LQKENI. In DNA, the CDR3 is TGTGCCAGCTCACCGACTGGAGGGGCAGATACGCAGTATTTT. Translation gives CASSPTGGADTQYF.

The rearrangement joins TRBV6-2 or TRBV6-3 to TRBJ1-1, with D maybe TRBD1 (6 bases). CDR1 and CDR2 from the germline V gene are MNHEY and SVGEGT. The CDR3 has 19 residues. The germline V and J ends were trimmed by 4 bases and 7 bases, with 31 bases remaining between them. The CDR3 DNA follows: TGTGCCAGCAGTTCCACCCCCCCCTCAGGTTGGACAGATTATGATGAAGCTTTCTTT. Protein product: CASSSTPPSGWTDYDEAFF.